The rows below give T cell receptor beta chains drawn from one sample of a study of CD8+ T cells in alopecia areata. Sequencing was performed with immunoSEQ multiplex PCR; in TCRdb, only in-frame clones are kept and a portion is missing. The sample consists of 140,000 to 150,000 clones, roughly 52% of them appearing once. Sequenced here: CD8+ T cells sorted from blood, sampled at week 4, from a patient treated with tofacitinib. Source of these receptors: a human donor with alopecia areata. Each CDR3 is given with its conserved first and last residue. A D gene is named only where the DNA matches it firmly. A row's size may be missing; if present it is once, few, many or a size class.

.	TRBV11-2	TRBJ2-7	.	TGTGCCAGCAGCTTATTGTCTGACTACGAGCAGTACTTC	CASSLLSDYEQYF
.	TRBV18	TRBJ2-3	TRBD1	TGTGCCAGCTCACGCTCATCGGGACAGGCTCATAGCACAGATACGCAGTATTTT	CASSRSSGQAHSTDTQYF
many	TRBV20-1	TRBJ2-3	.	TGCAGTGCCAACGTGGATACGCAGTATTTT	CSANVDTQYF
few	TRBV6-1	TRBJ2-3	TRBD2	TGTGCCAGCAGTGAAGCTGTCACTAGCGGGGGCTCTAGCACAGATACGCAGTATTTT	CASSEAVTSGGSSTDTQYF
.	TRBV27	TRBJ2-3	TRBD2	TGTGCCAGCAGTCTAGCGGAATCGGGAGATACGCAGTATTTT	CASSLAESGDTQYF
.	TRBV13	TRBJ2-3	TRBD1	TGTGCCAGCAGCTCCGGACAGGGGGCAGATACGCAGTATTTT	CASSSGQGADTQYF
.	TRBV30	TRBJ2-4	TRBD2	TGTGCCTGGAGTGGGGGACTAGCGGGGAATCTAGCCAAAAACATTCAGTACTTC	CAWSGGLAGNLAKNIQYF
few	TRBV10-3	TRBJ1-1	TRBD1	TGTGCCATCAGTAGCCGGGACAGGTATGAAGCTTTCTTT	CAISSRDRYEAFF
.	TRBV6-6	TRBJ1-2	.	TGTGCCAGCAGGTTTCCCGGAGACAGAATCTACACCTTC	CASRFPGDRIYTF
.	TRBV7-9	TRBJ2-2	.	TGTGCCAGCAGCTCCTGGGACGGTACCGGGGAGCTGTTTTTT	CASSSWDGTGELFF
few	TRBV29-1	TRBJ2-5	.	TGCAGCGTTGGTTTCAGGGAGGAGACCCAGTACTTC	CSVGFREETQYF
.	TRBV5-1	TRBJ2-7	.	TGCGCCAGCAGGCTCTCGAGGGGCCCCATAGTCTCCTACGAGCAGTACTTC	CASRLSRGPIVSYEQYF
few	TRBV6-6	TRBJ1-3	.	TGTGCCAGCATCTCGGACCGGGAGGCGGGAAACACCATATATTTT	CASISDREAGNTIYF
.	TRBV29-1	TRBJ2-6	.	TGCAGCGTCAACACAGGGTCTGGGGCCAACGTCCTGACTTTC	CSVNTGSGANVLTF
.	TRBV7-9	TRBJ1-1	TRBD1	TGTGCCAGCAGCCCACGCAGGACAGGGGCCGTACAGTTGAACACTGAAGCTTTCTTT	CASSPRRTGAVQLNTEAFF
.	TRBV9	TRBJ2-2	.	TGTGCCAGCAGCCCAGAGACAGAGTACACCGGGGAGCTGTTTTTT	CASSPETEYTGELFF
.	TRBV19	TRBJ1-5	TRBD1	TGTGCCAGTACTCCCCCGACAGGGCTATTTGATAGCAATCAGCCCCAGCATTTT	CASTPPTGLFDSNQPQHF
few	TRBV7-9	TRBJ2-1	.	TGTGCCAGCAGCTTAGCGCCATCCGCAGGCAATGAGCAGTTCTTC	CASSLAPSAGNEQFF
medium-sized	TRBV10-2	TRBJ2-2	TRBD1	TGCGCCAGCAGGGACAGGGACACCGGGGAGCTGTTTTTT	CASRDRDTGELFF
.	TRBV10-3	TRBJ1-2	.	TGTGCCCCCTATTTTCGAGGAGAAAACTATGGCTACACCTTC	CAPYFRGENYGYTF
.	TRBV30	TRBJ1-1	.	TGTGCCTGTGATCTGGGCGGGGCTGAAGCTTTCTTT	CACDLGGAEAFF
.	TRBV11-3	TRBJ1-1	.	TGTGCCAGCAGCTTAAGGCAGGGGAGGACGGCTTTCTTT	CASSLRQGRTAFF
few	TRBV2	TRBJ1-1	.	TGTGCCAGCATCCAGGAAGGAACTGAAGCTTTCTTT	CASIQEGTEAFF
.	TRBV7-9	TRBJ2-4	.	TGTGCCAGCCATTCATCTGGGGGCGCGGACATTCAGTACTTC	CASHSSGGADIQYF
few	TRBV4-2	TRBJ1-3	.	TGTGCCAGCAGCCAAGACTGGGACAACTCTGGAAACACCATATATTTT	CASSQDWDNSGNTIYF
.	TRBV4-2	TRBJ2-1	.	TGTGCCAGCAGCCAAGAAGGGGGTAGTGATGAGCAGTTCTTC	CASSQEGGSDEQFF
.	TRBV10-3	TRBJ2-7	.	TGTGCCATCAGTGAGTTGGCTAGCTCCTACGAGCAGTACTTC	CAISELASSYEQYF
few	TRBV7-9	TRBJ2-7	TRBD1	TGTGCCAGCACCCCTCCAGGGGGCTACGAGCAGTACTTC	CASTPPGGYEQYF
few	TRBV14	TRBJ2-3	.	TGTGCCAGCAGCCAAGAAAGGGATACGCAGTATTTT	CASSQERDTQYF
.	TRBV9	TRBJ2-2	.	TGTGCCAGCAGCTCTAGCACCGGGGAGCTGTTTTTT	CASSSSTGELFF
.	TRBV2	TRBJ1-5	.	TGTGCCAGCAGTGGAGAAGTACGGGACCCCCAGCCGGGTCAGCCCCAGCATTTT	CASSGEVRDPQPGQPQHF
.	TRBV7-2	TRBJ2-7	.	TGTGCCAGCAGCTTTACTCACAGCGGACCCTACGAGCAGTACTTC	CASSFTHSGPYEQYF
.	TRBV7-3	TRBJ2-6	.	TGTGCCAGCAGCTTATACCCCTCGATTAGTTCCTCTGGGGCCAACGTCCTGACTTTC	CASSLYPSISSSGANVLTF